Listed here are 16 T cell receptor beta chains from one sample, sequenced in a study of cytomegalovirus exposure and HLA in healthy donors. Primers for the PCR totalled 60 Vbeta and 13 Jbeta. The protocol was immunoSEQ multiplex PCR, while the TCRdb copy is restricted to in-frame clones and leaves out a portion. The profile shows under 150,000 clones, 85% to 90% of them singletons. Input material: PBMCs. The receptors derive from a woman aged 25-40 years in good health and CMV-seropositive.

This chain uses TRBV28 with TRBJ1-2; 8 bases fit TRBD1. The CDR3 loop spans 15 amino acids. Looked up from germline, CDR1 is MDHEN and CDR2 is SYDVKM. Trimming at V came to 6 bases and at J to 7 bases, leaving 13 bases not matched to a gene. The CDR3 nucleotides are TGTGCCAGCAGCGCTAATGCAGGGGGCGGGAGTGGCTACACCTTC. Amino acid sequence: CASSANAGGGSGYTF.

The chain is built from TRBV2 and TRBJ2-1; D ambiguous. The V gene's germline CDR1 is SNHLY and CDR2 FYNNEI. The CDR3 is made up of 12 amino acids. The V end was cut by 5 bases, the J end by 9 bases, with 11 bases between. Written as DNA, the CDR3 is TGTGCCAGCAGTTCCGGGTGGAGTGAGCAGTTCTTC. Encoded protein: CASSSGWSEQFF.

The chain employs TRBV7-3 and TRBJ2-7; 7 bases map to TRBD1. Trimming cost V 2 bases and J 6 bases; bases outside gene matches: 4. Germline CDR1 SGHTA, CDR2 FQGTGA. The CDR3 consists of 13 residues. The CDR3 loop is CASSLGQVGEQYF. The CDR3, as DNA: TGTGCCAGCAGCTTAGGACAGGTTGGCGAGCAGTACTTC.

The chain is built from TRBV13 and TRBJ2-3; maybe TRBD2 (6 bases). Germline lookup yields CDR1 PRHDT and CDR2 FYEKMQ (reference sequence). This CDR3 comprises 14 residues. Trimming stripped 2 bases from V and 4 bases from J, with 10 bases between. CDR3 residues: CASSLNGGSDTQYF. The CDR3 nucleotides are TGTGCCAGCAGCTTAAATGGAGGGTCAGATACGCAGTATTTT.

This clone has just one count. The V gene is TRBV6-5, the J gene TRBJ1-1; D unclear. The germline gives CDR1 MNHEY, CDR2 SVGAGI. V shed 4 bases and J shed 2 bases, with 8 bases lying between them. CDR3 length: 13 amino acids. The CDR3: CASSSRPNTEAFF. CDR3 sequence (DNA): TGTGCCAGCAGTTCCAGGCCTAACACTGAAGCTTTCTTT.

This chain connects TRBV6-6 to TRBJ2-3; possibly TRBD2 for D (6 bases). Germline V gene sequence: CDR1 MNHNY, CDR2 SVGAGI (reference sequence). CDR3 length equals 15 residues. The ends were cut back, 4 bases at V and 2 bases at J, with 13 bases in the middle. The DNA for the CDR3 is TGTGCCAGCAGTTCGGCCCGGGGGAACACAGATACGCAGTATTTT. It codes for CASSSARGNTDTQYF.

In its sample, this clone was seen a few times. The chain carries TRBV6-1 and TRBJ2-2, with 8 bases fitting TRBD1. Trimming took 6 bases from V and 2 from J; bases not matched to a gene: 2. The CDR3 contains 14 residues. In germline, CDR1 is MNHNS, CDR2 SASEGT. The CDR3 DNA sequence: TGTGCCAGCAGCACAGGGGGTAACACCGGGGAGCTGTTTTTT. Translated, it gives CASSTGGNTGELFF.

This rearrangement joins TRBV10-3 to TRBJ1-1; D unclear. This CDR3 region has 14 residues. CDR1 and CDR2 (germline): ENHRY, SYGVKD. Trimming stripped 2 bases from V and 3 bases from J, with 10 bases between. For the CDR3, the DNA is TGTGCCATCAGTGAGGAGATAAATTACACTGAAGCTTTCTTT. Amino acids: CAISEEINYTEAFF.

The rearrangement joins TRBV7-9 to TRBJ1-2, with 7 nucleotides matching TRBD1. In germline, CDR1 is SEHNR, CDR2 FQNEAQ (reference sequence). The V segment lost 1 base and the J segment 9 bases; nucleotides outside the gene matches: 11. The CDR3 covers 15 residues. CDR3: CASSLGGTAGVSYTF. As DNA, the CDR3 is TGTGCCAGCAGCTTAGGTGGGACAGCTGGCGTGAGCTACACCTTC.

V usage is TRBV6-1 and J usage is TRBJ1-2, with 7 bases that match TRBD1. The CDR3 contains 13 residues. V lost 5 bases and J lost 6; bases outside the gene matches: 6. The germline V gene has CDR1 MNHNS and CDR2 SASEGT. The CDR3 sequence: CASSLAGGHGYTF. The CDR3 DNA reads TGTGCCAGCAGTTTAGCAGGGGGTCATGGCTACACCTTC.

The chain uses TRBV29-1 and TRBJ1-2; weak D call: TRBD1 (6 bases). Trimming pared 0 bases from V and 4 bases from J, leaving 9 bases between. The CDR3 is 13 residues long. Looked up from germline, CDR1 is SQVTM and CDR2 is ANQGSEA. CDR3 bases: TGCAGCGTTGAAGATGGGGGCGGCTATGGCTACACCTTC. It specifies CSVEDGGGYGYTF.

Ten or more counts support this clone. Here the CDR3 DNA reads TGTGCCAGCAGCCTTACGGACAGGCATGGCTACACCTTC. This translates into CASSLTDRHGYTF. V usage is TRBV5-6 and J usage is TRBJ1-2, with 7 bases identical to TRBD1. The germline V gene encodes CDR1 SGHDT and CDR2 YYEEEE. This CDR3 has 13 amino acids. Trimming removed 4 bases from V and 6 bases from J; junction bases left unmatched: 6.

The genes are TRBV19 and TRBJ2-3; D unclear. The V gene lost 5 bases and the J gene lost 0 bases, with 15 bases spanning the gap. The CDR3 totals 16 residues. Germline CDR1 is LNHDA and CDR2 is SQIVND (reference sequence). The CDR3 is CASSPSERFSTDTQYF. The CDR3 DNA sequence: TGTGCCAGTAGTCCGTCTGAGCGATTTAGCACAGATACGCAGTATTTT.

In DNA, the CDR3 is TGTGCCAGCAGTTACTCCGGACAAACAGATACGCAGTATTTT. This sequence encodes CASSYSGQTDTQYF. V usage is TRBV6-5 and J usage is TRBJ2-3; D perhaps matches TRBD1 (5 bases). V was shortened by 0 bases and J by 3 bases, with 7 bases between the two germline ends. The germline CDR1 and CDR2 sequences are MNHEY and SVGAGI. The CDR3 has 14 residues.

The CDR3 region is CASSYRTAEAFF. Here the CDR3 DNA reads TGTGCCAGCAGTTACAGGACAGCCGAAGCTTTCTTT. V usage is TRBV6-6 and J usage is TRBJ1-1, with a possible D match to TRBD1 (6 bases). Germline values: CDR1 MNHNY, CDR2 SVGAGI (reference sequence). V dropped 2 bases and J dropped 8 bases, with 9 bases sitting between them. This CDR3 contains 12 residues.

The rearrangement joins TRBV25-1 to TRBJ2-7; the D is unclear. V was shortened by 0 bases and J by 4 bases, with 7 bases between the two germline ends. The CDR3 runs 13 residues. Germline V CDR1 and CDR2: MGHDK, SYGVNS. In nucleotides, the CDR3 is TGTGCCAGCAGTGAATATATGACATACGAGCAGTACTTC. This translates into CASSEYMTYEQYF.